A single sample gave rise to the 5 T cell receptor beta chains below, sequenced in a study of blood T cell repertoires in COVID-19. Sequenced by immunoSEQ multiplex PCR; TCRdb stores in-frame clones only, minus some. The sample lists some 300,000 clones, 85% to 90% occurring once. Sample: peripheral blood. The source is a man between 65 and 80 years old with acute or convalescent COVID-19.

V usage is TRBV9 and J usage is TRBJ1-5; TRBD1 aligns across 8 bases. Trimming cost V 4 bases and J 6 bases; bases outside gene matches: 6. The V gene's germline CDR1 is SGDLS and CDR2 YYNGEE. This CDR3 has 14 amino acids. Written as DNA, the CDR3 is TGTGCCAGCAGCCCAGGGGGCACAGGTCAGCCCCAGCATTTT. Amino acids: CASSPGGTGQPQHF.

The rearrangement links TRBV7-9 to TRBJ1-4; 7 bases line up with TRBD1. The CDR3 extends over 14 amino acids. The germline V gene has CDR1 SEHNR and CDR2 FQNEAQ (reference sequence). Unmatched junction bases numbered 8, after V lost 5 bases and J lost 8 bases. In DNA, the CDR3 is TGTGCCAGCAGCCTAGGACAGGCCGCCGAAAAACTGTTTTTT. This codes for CASSLGQAAEKLFF. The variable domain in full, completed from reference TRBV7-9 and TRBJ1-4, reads DTGVSQNPRHKITKRGQNVTFRCDPISEHNRLYWYRQTLGQGPEFLTYFQNEAQLEKSRLLSDRFSAERPKGSFSTLEIQRTEQGDSAMYLCASSLGQAAEKLFFGSGTQLSVL.

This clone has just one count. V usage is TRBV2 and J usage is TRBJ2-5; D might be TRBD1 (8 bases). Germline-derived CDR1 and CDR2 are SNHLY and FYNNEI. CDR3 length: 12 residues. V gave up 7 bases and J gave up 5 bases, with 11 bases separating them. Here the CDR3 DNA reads TGTGCCAGCAAACAGGGGGGGGAGACCCAGTACTTC. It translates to CASKQGGETQYF. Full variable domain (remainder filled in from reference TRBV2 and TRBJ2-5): EPEVTQTPSHQVTQMGQEVILRCVPISNHLYFYWYRQILGQKVEFLVSFYNNEISEKSEIFDDQFSVERPDGSNFTLKIRSTKLEDSAMYFCASKQGGETQYFGPGTRLLVL.

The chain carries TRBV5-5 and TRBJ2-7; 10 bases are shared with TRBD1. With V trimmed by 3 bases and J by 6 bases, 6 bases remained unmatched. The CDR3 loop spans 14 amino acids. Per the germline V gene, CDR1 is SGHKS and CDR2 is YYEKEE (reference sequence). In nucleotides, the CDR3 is TGTGCCAGCAGCTGGCAGGGGACAGGGGCCGAGCAGTACTTC. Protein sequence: CASSWQGTGAEQYF.

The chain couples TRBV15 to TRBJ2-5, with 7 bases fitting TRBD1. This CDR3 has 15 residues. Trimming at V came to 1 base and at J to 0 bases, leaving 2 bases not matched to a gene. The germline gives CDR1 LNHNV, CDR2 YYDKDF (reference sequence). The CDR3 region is CATSRVQGHQETQYF. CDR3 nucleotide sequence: TGTGCCACCAGCAGAGTACAGGGGCACCAAGAGACCCAGTACTTC.